A selection of T cell receptor beta chains follows, all from one sample in a study of cytomegalovirus exposure and HLA in healthy donors. The repertoire was sequenced with immunoSEQ multiplex PCR; TCRdb's copy has only in-frame clones and lacks some. This sample's clone table lists 65,000 to 80,000 clones. Sequenced sample: PBMCs. The receptors shown here come from a man under 40 in good health and CMV-seronegative. Each CDR3 is given with its conserved first and last residue.

TRBV5-1	15	CASSPPPGTPNEQYF
TRBV9	16	CASSVYGGGVYNEQFF
TRBV7-9	14	CASSLADIWQPQHF
TRBV14	14	CASSHRGHGNTIYF
TRBV5-1	16	CASTRGGFANTGELFF
TRBV5-1	11	CASSSEYEQYF
TRBV19	14	CASAKEEAGQPQHF
TRBV5-6	14	CASSLVAPTDTQYF
TRBV6-5	13	CASTAPDTTGAFF
TRBV7-9	16	CASSFHAVSSYNEQFF
TRBV5-1	15	CASSLVQGVADTQYF
TRBV18	13	CASSLSRDTEAFF
TRBV6-5	12	CASINPGGGYTF
TRBV7-8	13	CASSHWGSYGYTF
TRBV27	14	CASRDWEGNQPQHF
TRBV11-2	15	CASSLDRGYSYEQYF
TRBV18	16	CASSTSTGRFPYEQYF
TRBV7-8	17	CASSLALAGAETGELFF
TRBV7-6	14	CASSGYRGHYEQYF
TRBV7-9	13	CASSLDGDSPLHF
TRBV6-5	15	CASRPVSGVTDTQYF
TRBV10-3	16	CAITRPDRELFYGYTF
TRBV5-1	13	CASSVGGGLEQYF
TRBV11-3	14	CASSLRGGNYEQYF
TRBV29-1	15	CSVVTSGRVDNEQFF
TRBV6-1	13	CASSDRQGVGAFF
TRBV5-4	12	CASSKGQTEAFF
TRBV11-2	15	CASSLGLAGNGELFF
TRBV9	15	CASSARQGGTGELFF
TRBV29-1	15	CSVVPGSDSYNEQFF
TRBV5-4	14	CASSSTGSRETQYF
TRBV18	15	CASSPGQGAWETQYF
TRBV5-1	14	CASSLSPGSYEQYF
TRBV19	14	CATSLGQGNTEAFF
TRBV4-3	14	CASSSRQGGSPLHF
TRBV11-2	14	CASSLVQGLNEQFF
TRBV5-1	14	CASSPSGWGETQYF
TRBV2	16	CASSEGLAGGFNEQYF
TRBV6-5	15	CASSKLTGRGNTIYF
TRBV5-4	15	CASFDRGTSLYEQYF
TRBV10-3	14	CAISETGGVWPQHF
TRBV28	18	CASSLTPPRGPYTGELFF
TRBV9	14	CASSVEGDTGELFF
TRBV2	15	CASSLLGQAGYGYTF
TRBV5-4	15	CASSLAGSGANVLTF
TRBV4-3	15	CASSQGQLTNEKLFF